What follows are 14 T cell receptor beta chains derived from one specimen sequenced in a study of blood T cells in healthy people across ages. Primers used in a second PCR of roughly 6 to 12 cycles were a sample-barcoded 5' primer and a J-beta primer mix. MiXCR was run by TCRdb on the 5' RACE reads, yielding one entry per CDR3 protein. The profile shows about a million distinct CDR3 sequences, around two fifths of them singletons. Sequencing was performed on blood. These receptors originate from a man aged 18 to 30 in good health.

About this clonotype itself: Given a much more abundant clone one base away, this may be a read error. The gene calls are TRBV5-1 and TRBJ2-5; unclear D gene. The CDR3 length is 11 residues. CDR1 and CDR2 from the germline V gene are SGHRS and YFSETQ. The CDR3 spells CASRQTETRYF. DNA of the CDR3: TGCGCCAGCCGGCAGACGGAGACCCGGTACTTC.

The table lists this clonotype with a few counts. The V call is TRBV7-3, the J call TRBJ2-3; possibly TRBD1 for D (6 bases). V was clipped by 2 bases and J by 2 bases, with 11 bases between them. Germline CDR1 is SGHTA and CDR2 is FQGTGA. This CDR3 has 15 amino acids. CDR3 DNA sequence: TGTGCCAGCAGCTTAGGGAACAGGGCCACAGATACGCAGTATTTT. It translates to CASSLGNRATDTQYF.

V and J are TRBV7-2 and TRBJ2-5; D might be TRBD2 (5 bases). With 3 bases removed from V and 5 bases from J, the gap between germline ends came to 13 bases. CDR1 SGHTA and CDR2 FQGNSA come from the germline V gene. This CDR3 has 14 amino acids. CDR3 DNA sequence: TGTACCAGCAGCTTCCCTGCTAGCCCCGAGACCCAGTACTTC. It is translated as CTSSFPASPETQYF.

The genes are TRBV4-1 and TRBJ1-1; 7 bases are a match to TRBD1. CDR3 length equals 15 residues. Losses at the gene ends were 6 bases for V and 5 bases for J; bases not matched to a gene: 12. CDR1 is MGHRA, CDR2 YSYEKL, per germline. The CDR3 sequence is CASSRTQGFGTEAFF. The DNA for the CDR3 is TGCGCCAGCAGTCGAACACAGGGGTTCGGTACTGAAGCTTTCTTT.

Worth noting for this clonotype: The junction shows a germline mismatch at one end, possibly a read error. This chain uses TRBV7-3 with TRBJ1-2; no clear D. This CDR3 contains 13 residues. Germline values: CDR1 SGHTA, CDR2 FQGTGA. The CDR3, as DNA: TGTGCCAGCGGCTTAGAATCAAGCTATGGCTACACCTTC. Its translation: CASGLESSYGYTF.

The gene calls are TRBV7-2 and TRBJ2-1; 12 bases line up with TRBD2. CDR3 length equals 15 residues. The trim removed 1 base at V and 7 bases at J, leaving 2 bases unmatched. The V gene's germline CDR1 is SGHTA and CDR2 FQGNSA. CDR3: CASSLVGLAGNEQFF. The CDR3 DNA sequence: TGTGCCAGCAGCTTAGTAGGACTAGCGGGGAATGAGCAGTTCTTC.

In nucleotides, the CDR3 is TGTGCCAGCAGTTTATACCGAACCCCAGGGAAAGGGGAGCTGTTTTTT. Protein sequence: CASSLYRTPGKGELFF. The chain links TRBV27 to TRBJ2-2, with D possibly matching TRBD1 (5 bases). The CDR3 spans 16 residues. CDR1 is MNHEY, CDR2 SMNVEV, per germline (reference sequence). The ends were cut back, 1 base at V and 8 bases at J, with 17 bases in the middle.

Ten or more counts support this clonotype. This chain joins TRBV11-3 and TRBJ2-3; D gene ambiguous. Trimming took off 0 bases at V and 6 bases at J, with 7 bases between the two ends. From germline, CDR1 is SGHNT and CDR2 YENEEA. The CDR3 spans 13 residues. The CDR3 nucleotides read TGTGCCAGCAGCTTAGATCGGGCGGATACGCAGTATTTT. The encoded protein is CASSLDRADTQYF.

V and J are TRBV7-2 and TRBJ2-3; the D is unclear. CDR1 is SGHTA and CDR2 is FQGNSA in the germline V gene. V lost 4 bases, J lost 5 bases, and 10 bases lay in between. CDR3 length equals 13 residues. The CDR3 region has the DNA TGTGCCAGCAGCTCAGCCATGGTAGATACGCAGTATTTT. It translates to CASSSAMVDTQYF.

This sequence joins TRBV7-2 and TRBJ2-5; unclear D gene. Between the trimmed V and J ends, which lost 5 bases and 2 bases, there was a span of 15 bases. The CDR3 is 15 amino acids. Germline V gene sequence: CDR1 SGHTA, CDR2 FQGNSA. The CDR3 sequence: CASSAALTVQETQYF. DNA for the CDR3: TGTGCCAGCAGCGCCGCGCTCACTGTACAAGAGACCCAGTACTTC.

This clonotype occurred a few times. The chain links TRBV28 to TRBJ1-5; no clear D gene. Trimming left V 2 bases short and J 9 bases short, with 8 bases between. The CDR3 totals 12 residues. Per germline, CDR1 MDHEN and CDR2 SYDVKM. CDR3 DNA: TGTGCCAGCAGTTTAGGTTTTGGGCCCCAGCATTTT. It is translated as CASSLGFGPQHF.

This clonotype was seen a handful of times. The chain employs TRBV7-9 and TRBJ2-1; no clear D. The CDR3 totals 12 residues. V shed 6 bases and J shed 6 bases, with 9 bases lying between them. Germline V gene data show CDR1 as SEHNR and CDR2 as FQNEAQ (reference sequence). This CDR3 is CASSFSFNEQFF. CDR3 nucleotides: TGTGCCAGCAGTTTCAGTTTCAATGAGCAGTTCTTC. The full variable domain, rest sourced from reference TRBV7-9 and TRBJ2-1, is DTGVSQNPRHKITKRGQNVTFRCDPISEHNRLYWYRQTLGQGPEFLTYFQNEAQLEKSRLLSDRFSAERPKGSFSTLEIQRTEQGDSAMYLCASSFSFNEQFFGPGTRLTVL.

This clonotype showed up just a few times. The CDR3 region has the DNA TGTGCCAGCAGTTTGAAAGCGGGGGCCCGGGCAGATACGCAGTATTTT. Its translation is CASSLKAGARADTQYF. The V call is TRBV12-3 or TRBV12-4, the J call TRBJ2-3; 8 bases match TRBD2. The length of the CDR3 is 16 residues. The V segment lost 3 bases and the J segment 4 bases; nucleotides outside the gene matches: 9.

The chain joins TRBV6-2 or TRBV6-3 to TRBJ2-7; D may be TRBD1 (5 bases). Germline V lookup: CDR1 MNHEY, CDR2 SVGEGT. V was shortened by 2 bases and J by 0 bases, with 14 bases between the two germline ends. The CDR3 contains 16 residues. In DNA form, the CDR3 reads TGTGCCAGCAGTTACCGCAGGGTTTTTCCCTCCTACGAGCAGTACTTC. Protein product: CASSYRRVFPSYEQYF.